A selection of T cell receptor beta chains follows, all from one sample in a study of glioma-infiltrating T cells after dendritic cell vaccination. Libraries were prepared by immunoSEQ multiplex PCR; TCRdb keeps only in-frame clonotypes and omits some of them. The sample lists more than 95,000 clones; approximately 80% were seen once. This specimen was blood, taken after dendritic cell vaccination. The receptors were sampled from a human donor with glioblastoma. Both conserved end residues are part of each CDR3. A D gene is named only where the DNA matches it firmly. Where a row states a size, it is once, few, many or the class of an expanded clone; other rows omit it.

j_call d_call v_call clone_size cdr3_aa cdr3_nt
TRBJ2-3 NA TRBV11-1 once CASSLLGGEGGTDTQYF TGTGCCAGCAGCTTATTAGGGGGGGAGGGCGGCACAGATACGCAGTATTTT
TRBJ2-3 TRBD2 TRBV6-1 NA CASRSGSGTDTQYF TGTGCCAGCCGTAGCGGGAGCGGCACAGATACGCAGTATTTT
TRBJ2-4 NA TRBV11-2 NA CASSLGQGRGIQYF TGTGCCAGCAGCTTAGGGCAGGGAAGGGGCATTCAGTACTTC
TRBJ2-4 TRBD2 TRBV7-2 NA CASSLGRELAKNIQYF TGTGCCAGCAGCTTAGGGCGGGAGCTAGCCAAAAACATTCAGTACTTC
TRBJ2-6 NA TRBV28 NA CASSLSFRGISSGANVLTF TGTGCCAGCAGTTTATCTTTTAGGGGAATTAGCTCTGGGGCCAACGTCCTGACTTTC
TRBJ1-2 NA TRBV25-1 NA CASSTGREGYTF TGTGCCAGCAGTACGGGTAGGGAGGGCTACACCTTC
TRBJ1-2 NA TRBV2 NA CASSRQQMAYGYTF TGTGCCAGCAGTCGACAGCAGATGGCCTATGGCTACACCTTC
TRBJ2-5 TRBD2 TRBV4-2 NA CASSQGTSGRAAYTTETQYF TGTGCCAGCAGCCAAGGGACTAGCGGGAGGGCCGCGTACACGACAGAGACCCAGTACTTC
TRBJ1-2 NA TRBV2 once CASSELGGGYTF TGTGCCAGCAGTGAACTGGGGGGGGGCTACACCTTC
TRBJ1-4 NA TRBV10-3 NA CAISDLGQRSNEKLFF TGTGCCATCAGTGATCTTGGACAGAGGTCGAATGAAAAACTGTTTTTT
TRBJ2-1 NA TRBV5-1 NA CASKLTTPQNKQFF TGCGCCAGCAAACTAACCACCCCGCAGAACAAGCAGTTCTTC
TRBJ2-1 NA TRBV5-6 NA CASSLDRQSYNEQFF TGTGCCAGCAGCTTGGACAGACAGTCCTACAATGAGCAGTTCTTC
TRBJ2-7 TRBD1 TRBV18 NA CASSPPGTGIGSYEQYF TGTGCCAGCTCACCACCCGGGACAGGGATAGGGTCCTACGAGCAGTACTTC
TRBJ1-3 TRBD1 TRBV11-3 NA CASSPGTGGGNTIYF TGTGCCAGCAGCCCCGGGACAGGGGGCGGAAACACCATATATTTT
TRBJ2-2 TRBD2 TRBV7-6 few CASSLELAGIGELFF TGTGCCAGCAGCTTAGAACTAGCGGGGATCGGGGAGCTGTTTTTT
TRBJ1-2 NA TRBV9 NA CASSVDMRDSGYTF TGTGCCAGCAGCGTAGATATGAGGGATTCCGGCTACACCTTC
TRBJ2-1 TRBD2 TRBV10-3 NA CAISESTGRGSLGEQFF TGTGCCATCAGTGAGTCGACGGGGCGGGGGTCCCTGGGGGAGCAGTTCTTC
TRBJ1-2 NA TRBV6-5 NA CASSEGDYGYTF TGTGCCAGCAGCGAGGGCGACTATGGCTACACCTTC
TRBJ1-2 NA TRBV29-1 NA CSVEERGGYTF TGCAGCGTCGAAGAGCGGGGTGGCTACACCTTC
TRBJ2-1 NA TRBV29-1 NA CSVLNREWSNEQFF TGCAGCGTACTCAACAGGGAGTGGAGCAATGAGCAGTTCTTC
TRBJ2-5 TRBD1 TRBV5-1 NA CASSPVGQENQETQYF TGCGCCAGCAGCCCGGTAGGACAGGAAAACCAAGAGACCCAGTACTTC
TRBJ1-2 NA TRBV6-6 NA CASRTGLNYGYTF TGTGCCAGCCGAACAGGGCTTAACTATGGCTACACCTTC
TRBJ1-1 TRBD1 TRBV28 few CASSPPGQGNTEAFF TGTGCCAGCAGTCCCCCGGGACAGGGGAACACTGAAGCTTTCTTT
TRBJ1-4 TRBD1 TRBV2 NA CASSEQGAGEKLFF TGTGCCAGCAGCGAACAGGGGGCGGGTGAAAAACTGTTTTTT
TRBJ2-7 TRBD1 TRBV25-1 NA CASSEYPGTGNDEQYF TGTGCCAGCAGTGAATACCCCGGGACAGGGAACGACGAGCAGTACTTC
TRBJ1-3 TRBD1 TRBV11-1 NA CASSVLQGASGNTIYF TGTGCCAGCAGCGTACTACAGGGGGCTTCTGGAAACACCATATATTTT
TRBJ2-7 TRBD1 TRBV29-1 NA CSVVTGASYEQYF TGCAGCGTTGTAACAGGGGCTTCCTACGAGCAGTACTTC
TRBJ1-1 NA TRBV30 NA CAWSVKQNTEAFF TGTGCCTGGAGTGTAAAACAGAACACTGAAGCTTTCTTT
TRBJ1-2 TRBD1 TRBV29-1 NA CSVEGRDSPNYGYTF TGCAGCGTTGAAGGGCGGGACAGCCCTAACTATGGCTACACCTTC
TRBJ1-1 NA TRBV15 few CATSRVMASGAFF TGTGCCACCAGCAGAGTAATGGCGTCGGGAGCTTTCTTT
TRBJ2-3 NA TRBV5-4 NA CASSQDSQIQVTQYF TGTGCCAGCAGCCAGGACAGTCAAATTCAAGTAACGCAGTATTTT
TRBJ2-1 TRBD1 TRBV2 NA CASTRDSYNEQFF TGTGCCAGCACCCGGGACAGTTACAATGAGCAGTTCTTC
TRBJ1-1 NA TRBV19 few CASSPASGVDTEAFF TGTGCCAGTAGTCCAGCATCCGGGGTTGACACTGAAGCTTTCTTT
TRBJ2-7 TRBD1 TRBV5-4 NA CASSLPGGKDYEQYF TGTGCCAGCAGCTTACCAGGGGGAAAGGACTACGAGCAGTACTTC
TRBJ2-7 NA TRBV4-1 NA CASSQDAAAYEQYF TGCGCCAGCAGCCAAGACGCCGCGGCATACGAGCAGTACTTC
TRBJ2-1 TRBD2 TRBV4-1 once CASSQVLGWRASGRYNEQFF TGCGCCAGCAGCCAAGTCCTAGGTTGGCGGGCTAGCGGGAGGTACAATGAGCAGTTCTTC
TRBJ1-6 TRBD1 TRBV5-1 NA CASSYFDRGDSPLHF TGCGCCAGCAGCTATTTCGACAGGGGTGATTCACCCCTCCACTTT
TRBJ1-1 NA TRBV6-4 NA CASSRTGNTEAFF TGTGCCAGCAGCCGAACAGGGAACACTGAAGCTTTCTTT
TRBJ2-5 TRBD2 TRBV7-9 NA CASSVGLAGVETQYF TGTGCCAGCAGCGTCGGACTAGCGGGGGTAGAGACCCAGTACTTC
TRBJ1-5 NA TRBV28 NA CASSFGRHNRPQHF TGTGCCAGCAGTTTCGGCAGACACAATCGGCCCCAGCATTTT